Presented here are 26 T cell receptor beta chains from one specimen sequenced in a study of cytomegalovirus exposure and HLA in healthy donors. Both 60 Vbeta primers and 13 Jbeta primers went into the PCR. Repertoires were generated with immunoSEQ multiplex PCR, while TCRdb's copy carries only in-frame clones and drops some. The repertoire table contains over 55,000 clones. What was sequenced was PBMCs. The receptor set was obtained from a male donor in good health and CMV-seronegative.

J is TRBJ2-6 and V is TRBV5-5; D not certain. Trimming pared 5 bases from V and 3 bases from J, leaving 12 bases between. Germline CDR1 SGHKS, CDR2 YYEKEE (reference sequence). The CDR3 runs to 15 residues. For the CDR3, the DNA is TGTGCCAGCAGTCTGACTGCCCTTGGGGCCAACGTCCTGACTTTC. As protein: CASSLTALGANVLTF.

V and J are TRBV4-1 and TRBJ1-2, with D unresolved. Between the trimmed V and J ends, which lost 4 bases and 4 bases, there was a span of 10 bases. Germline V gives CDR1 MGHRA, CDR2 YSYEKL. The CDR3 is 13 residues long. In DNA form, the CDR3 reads TGCGCCAGCAGCCGAGACCCCTTCTATGGCTACACCTTC. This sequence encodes CASSRDPFYGYTF.

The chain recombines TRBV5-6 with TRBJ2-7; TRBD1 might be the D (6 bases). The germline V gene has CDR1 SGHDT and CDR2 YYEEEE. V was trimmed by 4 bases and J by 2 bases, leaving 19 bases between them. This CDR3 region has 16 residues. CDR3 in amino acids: CASSLGGPSIPYEQYF. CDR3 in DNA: TGTGCCAGCAGCCTAGGGGGACCAAGCATTCCCTACGAGCAGTACTTC.

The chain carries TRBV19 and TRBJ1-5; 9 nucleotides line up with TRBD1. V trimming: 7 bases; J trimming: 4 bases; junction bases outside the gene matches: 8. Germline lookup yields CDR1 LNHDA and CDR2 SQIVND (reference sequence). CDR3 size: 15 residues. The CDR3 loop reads CASNTGGAVNQPQHF. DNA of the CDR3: TGTGCCAGTAATACAGGGGGCGCAGTAAATCAGCCCCAGCATTTT.

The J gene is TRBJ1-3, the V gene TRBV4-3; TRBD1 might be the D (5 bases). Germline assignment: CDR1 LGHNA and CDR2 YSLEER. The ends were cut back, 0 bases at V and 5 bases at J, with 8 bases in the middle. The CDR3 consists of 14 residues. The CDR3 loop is CASSQDKGRNTIYF. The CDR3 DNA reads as TGCGCCAGCAGCCAAGATAAGGGGCGAAACACCATATATTTT.

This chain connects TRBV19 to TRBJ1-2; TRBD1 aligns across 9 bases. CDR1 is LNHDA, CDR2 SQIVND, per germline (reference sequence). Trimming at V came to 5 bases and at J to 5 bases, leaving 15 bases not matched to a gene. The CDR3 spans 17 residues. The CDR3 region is CASSSVPGQGPRYGYTF. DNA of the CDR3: TGTGCCAGTAGTTCCGTCCCGGGACAGGGTCCGAGGTATGGCTACACCTTC.

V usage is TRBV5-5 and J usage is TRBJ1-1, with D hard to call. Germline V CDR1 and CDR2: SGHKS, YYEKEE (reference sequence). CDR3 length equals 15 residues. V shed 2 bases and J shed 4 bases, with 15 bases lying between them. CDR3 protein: CASSLGGLVSTEAFF. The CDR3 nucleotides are TGTGCCAGCAGCTTAGGCGGGCTGGTGAGCACTGAAGCTTTCTTT.

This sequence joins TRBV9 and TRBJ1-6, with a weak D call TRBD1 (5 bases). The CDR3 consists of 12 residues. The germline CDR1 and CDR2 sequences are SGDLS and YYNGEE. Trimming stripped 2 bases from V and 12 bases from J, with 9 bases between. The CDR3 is CASSVGGGPLHF. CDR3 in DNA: TGTGCCAGCAGCGTCGGCGGGGGACCCCTCCACTTT.

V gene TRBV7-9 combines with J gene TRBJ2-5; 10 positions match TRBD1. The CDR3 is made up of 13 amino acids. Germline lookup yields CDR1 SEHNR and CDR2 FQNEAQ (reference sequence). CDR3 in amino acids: CASLLDRGETQYF. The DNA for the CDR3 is TGTGCGAGCTTACTGGACAGGGGGGAGACCCAGTACTTC.

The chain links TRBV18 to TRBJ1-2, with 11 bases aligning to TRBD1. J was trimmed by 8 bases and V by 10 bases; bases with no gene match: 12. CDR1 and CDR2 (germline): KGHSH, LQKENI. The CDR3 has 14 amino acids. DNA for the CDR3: TGTGCCACCGCTCTGGGGAGGACAGGGGGCGGCTACACCTTC. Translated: CATALGRTGGGYTF.

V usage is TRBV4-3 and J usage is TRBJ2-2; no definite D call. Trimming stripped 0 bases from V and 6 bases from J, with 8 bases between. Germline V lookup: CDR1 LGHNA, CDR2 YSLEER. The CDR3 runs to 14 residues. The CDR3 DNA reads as TGCGCCAGCAGCCAAGATCTTCCGGCCGGGGAGCTGTTTTTT. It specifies CASSQDLPAGELFF.

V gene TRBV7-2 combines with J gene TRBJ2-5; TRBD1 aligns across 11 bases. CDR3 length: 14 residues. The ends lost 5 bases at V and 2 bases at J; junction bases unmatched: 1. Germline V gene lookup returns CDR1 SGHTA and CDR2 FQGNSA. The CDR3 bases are TGTGCCAGCAGCCGGGACAGGGGGCAAGAGACCCAGTACTTC. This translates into CASSRDRGQETQYF.

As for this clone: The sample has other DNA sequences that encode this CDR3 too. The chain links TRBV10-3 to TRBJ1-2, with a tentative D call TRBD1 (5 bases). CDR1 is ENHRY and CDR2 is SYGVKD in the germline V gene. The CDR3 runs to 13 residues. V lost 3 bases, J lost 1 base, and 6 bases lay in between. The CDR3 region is CAISEDSNYGYTF. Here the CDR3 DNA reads TGTGCCATCAGTGAAGACAGTAACTATGGCTACACCTTC.

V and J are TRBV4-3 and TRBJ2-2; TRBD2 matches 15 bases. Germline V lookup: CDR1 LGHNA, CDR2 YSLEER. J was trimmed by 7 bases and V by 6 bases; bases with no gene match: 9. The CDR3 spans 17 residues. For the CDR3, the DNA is TGCGCCAGCAGTCCCGGGACTAGCGGGAGGATTAGCGGGGAGCTGTTTTTT. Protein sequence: CASSPGTSGRISGELFF.

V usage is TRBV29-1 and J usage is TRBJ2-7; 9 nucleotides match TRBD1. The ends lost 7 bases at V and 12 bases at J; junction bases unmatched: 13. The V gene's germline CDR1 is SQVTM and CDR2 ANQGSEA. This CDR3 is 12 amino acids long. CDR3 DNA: TGCAGCGCCACTAAGGAGGGACAGGGCCTGTACTTC. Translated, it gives CSATKEGQGLYF.

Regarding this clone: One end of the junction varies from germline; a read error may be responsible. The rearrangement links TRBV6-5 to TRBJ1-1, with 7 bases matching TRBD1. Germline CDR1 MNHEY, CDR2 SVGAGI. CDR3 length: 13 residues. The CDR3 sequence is CASRTEQDREDFF. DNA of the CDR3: TGTGCCAGCAGGACCGAACAAGACAGGGAAGATTTCTTT.

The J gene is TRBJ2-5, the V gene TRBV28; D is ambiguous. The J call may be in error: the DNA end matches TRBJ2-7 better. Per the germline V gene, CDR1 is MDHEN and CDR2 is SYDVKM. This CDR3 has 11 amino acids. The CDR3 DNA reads TGTGCCAGCAGTCGCTCCTACGAGCAGTACTTC. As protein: CASSRSYEQYF.

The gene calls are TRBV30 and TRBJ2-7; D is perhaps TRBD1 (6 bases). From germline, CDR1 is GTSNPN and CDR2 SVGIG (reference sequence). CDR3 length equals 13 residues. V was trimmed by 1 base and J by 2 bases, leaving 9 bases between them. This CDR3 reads CAWSGGLAYEQYF. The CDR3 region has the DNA TGTGCCTGGAGTGGGGGGCTCGCCTACGAGCAGTACTTC. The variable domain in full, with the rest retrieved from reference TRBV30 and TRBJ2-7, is SQTIHQWPATLVQPVGSPLSLECTVEGTSNPNLYWYRQAAGRGLQLLFYSVGIGQISSEVPQNLSASRPQDRQFILSSKKLLLSDSGFYLCAWSGGLAYEQYFGPGTRLTVT.

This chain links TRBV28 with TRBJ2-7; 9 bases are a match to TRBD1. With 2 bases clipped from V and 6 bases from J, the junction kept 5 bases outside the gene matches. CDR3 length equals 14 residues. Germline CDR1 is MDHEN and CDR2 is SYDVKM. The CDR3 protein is CASSLRDRVGEQYF. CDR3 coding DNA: TGTGCCAGCAGTTTAAGGGACAGGGTTGGCGAGCAGTACTTC.

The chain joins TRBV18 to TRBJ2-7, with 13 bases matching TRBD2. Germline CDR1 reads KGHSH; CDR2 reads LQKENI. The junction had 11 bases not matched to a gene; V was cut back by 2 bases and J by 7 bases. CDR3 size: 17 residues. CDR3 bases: TGTGCCAGCTCACCAACATTCACTAGCGGGGGGGGTATGGAGCAGTACTTC. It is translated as CASSPTFTSGGGMEQYF. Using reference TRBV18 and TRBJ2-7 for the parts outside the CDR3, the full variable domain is NAGVMQNPRHLVRRRGQEARLRCSPMKGHSHVYWYRQLPEEGLKFMVYLQKENIIDESGMPKERFSAEFPKEGPSILRIQQVVRGDSAAYFCASSPTFTSGGGMEQYFGPGTRLTVT.

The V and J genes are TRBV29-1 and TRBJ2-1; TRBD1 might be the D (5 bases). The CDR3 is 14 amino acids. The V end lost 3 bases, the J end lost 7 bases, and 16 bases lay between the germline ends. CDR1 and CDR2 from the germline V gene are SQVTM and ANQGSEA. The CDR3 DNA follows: TGCAGCGTTGACGTGAGGCAGGGTCAGAATGAGCAGTTCTTC. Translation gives CSVDVRQGQNEQFF.

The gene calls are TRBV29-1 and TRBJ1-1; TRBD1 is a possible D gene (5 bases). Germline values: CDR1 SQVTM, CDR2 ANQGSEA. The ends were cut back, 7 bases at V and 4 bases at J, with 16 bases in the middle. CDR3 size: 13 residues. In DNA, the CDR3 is TGCAGCGGGTCTGCACAGGAGAGCACTGAAGCTTTCTTT. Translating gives CSGSAQESTEAFF. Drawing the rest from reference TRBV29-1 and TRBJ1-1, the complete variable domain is SAVISQKPSRDICQRGTSLTIQCQVDSQVTMMFWYRQQPGQSLTLIATANQGSEATYESGFVIDKFPISRPNLTFSTLTVSNMSPEDSSIYLCSGSAQESTEAFFGQGTRLTVV.

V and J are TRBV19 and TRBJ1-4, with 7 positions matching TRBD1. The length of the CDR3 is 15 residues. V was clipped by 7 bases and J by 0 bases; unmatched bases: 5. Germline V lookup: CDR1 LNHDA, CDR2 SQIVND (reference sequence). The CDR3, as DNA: TGTGCCAGTACCCGGGACAGTGCAACTAATGAAAAACTGTTTTTT. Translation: CASTRDSATNEKLFF. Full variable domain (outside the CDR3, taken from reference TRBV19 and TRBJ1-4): DGGITQSPKYLFRKEGQNVTLSCEQNLNHDAMYWYRQDPGQGLRLIYYSQIVNDFQKGDIAEGYSVSREKKESFPLTVTSAQKNPTAFYLCASTRDSATNEKLFFGSGTQLSVL.

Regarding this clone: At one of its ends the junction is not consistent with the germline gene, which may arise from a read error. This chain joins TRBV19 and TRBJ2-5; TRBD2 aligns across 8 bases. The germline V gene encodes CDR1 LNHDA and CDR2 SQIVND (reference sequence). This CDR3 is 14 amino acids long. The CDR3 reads CASNGAGRGENQYF. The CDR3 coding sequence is TGTGCCAGTAATGGAGCAGGGCGGGGGGAGAACCAGTACTTC.

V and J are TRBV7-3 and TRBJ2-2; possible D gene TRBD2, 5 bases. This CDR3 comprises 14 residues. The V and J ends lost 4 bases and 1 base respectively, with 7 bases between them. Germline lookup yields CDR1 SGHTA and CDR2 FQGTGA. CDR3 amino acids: CASSSGLNTGELFF. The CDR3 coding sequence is TGTGCCAGCAGCTCCGGACTGAACACCGGGGAGCTGTTTTTT.

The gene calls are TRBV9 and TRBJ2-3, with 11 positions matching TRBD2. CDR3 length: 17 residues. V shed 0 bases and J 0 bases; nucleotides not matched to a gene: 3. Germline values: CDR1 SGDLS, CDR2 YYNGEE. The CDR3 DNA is TGTGCCAGCAGCGTAGAAGGGACTAGCGGCAGCACAGATACGCAGTATTTT. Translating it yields CASSVEGTSGSTDTQYF.